Listed here is a single TCR beta chain. The entry originates in a study of blood T cell repertoires in COVID-19. The overall study: Some COVID-19 samples were acute and others convalescent; all came from the United States, Italy and Spain.

Germline lookup yields CDR1 SGHRS and CDR2 YFSETQ. V was clipped by 0 bases and J by 5 bases; unmatched bases: 9. The CDR3 runs to 17 residues. The authors' processing: Estimated nucleated cell counts came from reference gene primer amplification. Profiled with immunoSEQ multiplex PCR; TCRdb holds only in-frame clones, not every one. V and J calls and clone size follow that table, whereas D and trimming were derived from the DNA. The data contain about 180,000 clones, approximately 88% of them singletons. The chain combines TRBV5-1 with TRBJ2-7; 12 bases line up with TRBD2. The sample was peripheral blood. This receptor was taken from a woman aged 25 to 45 with acute or convalescent COVID-19. The CDR3, as DNA: TGCGCCAGCAGCTTGGGGCTAGCGGGAGGGCCTTTGGACGAGCAGTACTTC. Translation: CASSLGLAGGPLDEQYF.